This TCR beta chain was found in a study of OX40 agonist ivuxolimab in advanced cancers. About the study as a whole: The costimulatory receptor OX40 (CD134) was targeted by ivuxolimab, a fully human IgG2 agonistic monoclonal antibody. Intravenous ivuxolimab was administered to patients every 2 weeks at six dose levels: 0.01, 0.1, 0.3, 1.5, 3 and 10 mg/kg. Of the 50 to 55 patients in dose escalation, about 20 had hepatocellular carcinoma, some 15 had melanoma, 9 had renal cell carcinoma and 9 had head and neck cancer. A male proportion of about 79% and a mean age of 60 years, ranging from about 20 to 79, were recorded for the dose-escalation cohort. Prior anti-PD-1, anti-PD-L1 or anti-CTLA-4 therapy was permitted, and checkpoint inhibitors had been received by more than 35% of dose-escalation patients. Three dose-escalation patients achieved partial responses, one with hepatocellular carcinoma and two with cutaneous melanoma. Peripheral TCRbeta sequencing was intended to test whether TCR sequence diversity was altered and clonal T-cell expansion was caused by ivuxolimab. The paper covers the monotherapy dose-escalation part of the phase I ivuxolimab trial, which included N of about 50 patients. Overall results and qualifications from the work: After ivuxolimab, CD8+ T cells had more expanded clones than CD4+ T cells on average. In partial responders in the 0.1-3.0 mg/kg groups, normalized peripheral clonal expansion was found to be among the lowest, especially among CD8+ T cells. Antigen specificity was not determined for the clonally expanded peripheral T cells. Low levels of normalized T-cell clonal expansion were also seen in some nonresponding patients. At doses from 0.1 to 3.0 mg/kg, clonal expansion was seen in both CD4+ and CD8+ blood T cells between baseline and week 6.

As concerns this clone: Its specific antigen is unknown. There are no base qualities to consult, and no much larger clone falls within one base.

From the germline V gene, CDR1 is SGHRS and CDR2 is YFSETQ. From its cysteine to its phenylalanine, the CDR3 spans 15 amino acids. Only the CDR3 region is kept as DNA, spanning 45 bases read in frame from base 1. V sheds 0 bases and J sheds 7 bases, leaving 14 bases between their ends. Genomic DNA was extracted from sorted cells for sequencing of the TCRbeta CDR3 region. The immunoSEQ Assay was used to sequence the TCRbeta CDR3 regions. TCRdb took over this immuneACCESS table, retaining in-frame rearrangements with V and J assigned. Such tables are incomplete; in checked studies, under half of the missing clones stem from an unresolved V gene, and the remainder is unexplained. The sample table contains about 62,000 clones; only one count was recorded for 85% of them. Over 3.5% of the sample is taken by the ten largest. Patients with autoimmune disease history or receiving systemic immunosuppression were excluded from the trial. Peripheral blood for TCR sequencing was collected from all dose cohorts at baseline, on cycle 4 day 1, and on cycle 7 day 1. Samples came from an open-label, multicenter, first-in-human phase I dose-escalation trial of ivuxolimab. The trial enrolled adults with locally advanced or metastatic head and neck squamous cell, hepatocellular, melanoma or renal cell carcinoma. CD4+ and CD8+ T cells were sorted separately from peripheral blood before TCR sequencing.

This receptor was identified in an adult with an advanced solid tumor such as melanoma, head and neck, liver or kidney cancer. This chain is built from TRBV5-1 and TRBJ2-1; the D gene is possibly TRBD2, with 7 bases matching. The sequencing used CD4+ or CD8+ T cells sorted from blood, collected in a trial of the OX40 agonist ivuxolimab. The CDR3 loop reads CASSLALGGRNEQFF. The DNA is as follows: TGCGCCAGCAGCTTGGCACTGGGGGGGCGGAATGAGCAGTTCTTC.